This TCR beta chain was found in a study of shared clonotypes between healthy human individuals. In the study overall: The study enrolled two women and three men aged 18 to 49. Overall study findings and caveats: Sequencing depth was predicted to influence how clonotypes are shared among donors.

At deep level, the assay was performed. The method was immunoSEQ multiplex PCR; TCRdb's version includes in-frame clones alone and lacks a portion of them. Of about 530,000 clones in the sample, 75% to 80% were seen once. Donors, without exception, were Caucasian adults residing in Nashville, Tennessee. As regards this clone: Its antigen is not identified. Other nucleotide sequences from this sample produce the same CDR3.

V lost 0 bases and J 0 bases, leaving 6 bases between the germline ends. The CDR3 consists of 15 residues. Germline CDR1 is SGHTA and CDR2 is FQGNSA. V gene TRBV7-2 combines with J gene TRBJ2-1; D is uncertain. This sequence originates from a woman in her forties in good health. Some clones in this sample may be carry-over from other donors' samples. Sample: PBMCs. CDR3 loop: CASSLAASSYNEQFF. As DNA, the CDR3 is TGTGCCAGCAGCTTAGCGGCGAGCTCCTACAATGAGCAGTTCTTC. Looking up the rest from reference TRBV7-2 and TRBJ2-1 gives the full variable domain: GAGVSQSPSNKVTEKGKDVELRCDPISGHTALYWYRQSLGQGLEFLIYFQGNSAPDKSGLPSDRFSAERTGGSVSTLTIQRTQQEDSAVYLCASSLAASSYNEQFFGPGTRLTVL.